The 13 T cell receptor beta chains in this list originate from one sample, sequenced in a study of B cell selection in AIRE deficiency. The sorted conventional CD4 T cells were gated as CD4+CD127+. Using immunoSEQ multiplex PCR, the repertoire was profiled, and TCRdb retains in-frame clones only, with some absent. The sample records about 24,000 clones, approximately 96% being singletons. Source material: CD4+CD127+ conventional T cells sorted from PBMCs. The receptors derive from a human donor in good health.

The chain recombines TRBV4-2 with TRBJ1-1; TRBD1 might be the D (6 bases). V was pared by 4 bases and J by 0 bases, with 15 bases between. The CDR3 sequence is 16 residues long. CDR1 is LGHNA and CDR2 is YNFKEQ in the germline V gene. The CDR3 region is CASSPRDIEMNTEAFF. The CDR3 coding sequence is TGTGCCAGCAGCCCCCGGGACATAGAGATGAACACTGAAGCTTTCTTT.

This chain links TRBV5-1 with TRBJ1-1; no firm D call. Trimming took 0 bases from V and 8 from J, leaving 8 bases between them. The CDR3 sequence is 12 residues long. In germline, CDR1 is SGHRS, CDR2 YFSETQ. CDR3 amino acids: CASSLVSGEAFF. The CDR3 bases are TGCGCCAGCAGCTTGGTGTCTGGGGAAGCTTTCTTT. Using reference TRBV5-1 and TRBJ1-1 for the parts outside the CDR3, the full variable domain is KAGVTQTPRYLIKTRGQQVTLSCSPISGHRSVSWYQQTPGQGLQFLFEYFSETQRNKGNFPGRFSGRQFSNSRSEMNVSTLELGDSALYLCASSLVSGEAFFGQGTRLTVV.

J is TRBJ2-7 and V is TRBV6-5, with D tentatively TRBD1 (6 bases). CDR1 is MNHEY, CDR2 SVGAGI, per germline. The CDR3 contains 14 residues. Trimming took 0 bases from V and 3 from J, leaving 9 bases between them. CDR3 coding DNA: TGTGCCAGCAGTTACTCGGTCAGGGGCTACGAGCAGTACTTC. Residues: CASSYSVRGYEQYF.

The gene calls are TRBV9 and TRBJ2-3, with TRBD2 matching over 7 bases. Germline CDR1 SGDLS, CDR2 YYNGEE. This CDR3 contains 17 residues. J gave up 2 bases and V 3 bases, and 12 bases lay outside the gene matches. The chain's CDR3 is CASSARGGGLYTDTQYF. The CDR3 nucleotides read TGTGCCAGCAGCGCCCGTGGGGGGGGACTCTACACAGATACGCAGTATTTT.

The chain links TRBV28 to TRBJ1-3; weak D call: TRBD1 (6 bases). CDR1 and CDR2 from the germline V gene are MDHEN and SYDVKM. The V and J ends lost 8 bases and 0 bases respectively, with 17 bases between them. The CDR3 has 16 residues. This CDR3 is CASENRQAFSGNTIYF. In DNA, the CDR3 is TGTGCCAGCGAGAATAGACAGGCCTTCTCTGGAAACACCATATATTTT.

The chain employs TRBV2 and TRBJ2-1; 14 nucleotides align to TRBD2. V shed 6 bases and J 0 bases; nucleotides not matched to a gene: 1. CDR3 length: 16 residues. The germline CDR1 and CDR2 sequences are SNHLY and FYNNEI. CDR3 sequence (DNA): TGTGCCAGCAGGGGGACTAGCGGGAGCTCCTACAATGAGCAGTTCTTC. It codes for CASRGTSGSSYNEQFF.

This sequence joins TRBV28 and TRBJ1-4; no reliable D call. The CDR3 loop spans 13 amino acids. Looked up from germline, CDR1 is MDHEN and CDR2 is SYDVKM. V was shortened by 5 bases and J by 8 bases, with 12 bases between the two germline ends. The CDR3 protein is CASSQLIREKLFF. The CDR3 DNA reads TGTGCCAGCAGTCAACTGATTCGGGAAAAACTGTTTTTT. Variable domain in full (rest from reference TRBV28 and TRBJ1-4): DVKVTQSSRYLVKRTGEKVFLECVQDMDHENMFWYRQDPGLGLRLIYFSYDVKMKEKGDIPEGYSVSREKKERFSLILESASTNQTSMYLCASSQLIREKLFFGSGTQLSVL.

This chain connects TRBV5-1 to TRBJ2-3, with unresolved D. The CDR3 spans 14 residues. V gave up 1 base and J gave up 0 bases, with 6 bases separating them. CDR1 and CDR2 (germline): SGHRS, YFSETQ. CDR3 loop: CASSLTSSTDTQYF. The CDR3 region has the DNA TGCGCCAGCAGCTTGACCAGTAGCACAGATACGCAGTATTTT.

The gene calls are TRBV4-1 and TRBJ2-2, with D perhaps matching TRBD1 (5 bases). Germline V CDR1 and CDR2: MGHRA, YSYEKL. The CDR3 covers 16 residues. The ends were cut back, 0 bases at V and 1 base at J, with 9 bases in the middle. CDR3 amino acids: CASSQEAGKNTGELFF. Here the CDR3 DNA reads TGCGCCAGCAGCCAAGAGGCAGGGAAGAACACCGGGGAGCTGTTTTTT.

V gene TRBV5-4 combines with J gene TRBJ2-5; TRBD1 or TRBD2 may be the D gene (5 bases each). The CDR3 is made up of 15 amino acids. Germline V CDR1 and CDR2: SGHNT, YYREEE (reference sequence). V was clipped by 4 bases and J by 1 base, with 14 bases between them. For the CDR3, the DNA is TGTGCCAGCAGCCCCGGGACCAAAGTCCAAGAGACCCAGTACTTC. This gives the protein CASSPGTKVQETQYF.

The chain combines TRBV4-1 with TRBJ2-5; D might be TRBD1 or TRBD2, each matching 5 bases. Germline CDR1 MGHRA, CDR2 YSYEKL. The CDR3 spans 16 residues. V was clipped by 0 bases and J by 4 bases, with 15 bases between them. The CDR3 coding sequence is TGCGCCAGCAGCCAAGACCCTACAGGAGGTATAGAGACCCAGTACTTC. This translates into CASSQDPTGGIETQYF.

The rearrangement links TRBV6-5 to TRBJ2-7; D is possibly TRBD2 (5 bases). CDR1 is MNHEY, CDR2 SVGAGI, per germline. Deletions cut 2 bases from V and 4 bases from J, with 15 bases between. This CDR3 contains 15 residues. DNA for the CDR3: TGTGCCAGCAGTTACGGAGGAGTCCTTGAGTACGAGCAGTACTTC. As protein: CASSYGGVLEYEQYF.

The CDR3 reads CASSLHGTGRQPQHF. CDR3 nucleotides: TGTGCCAGCAGCCTCCACGGGACAGGGCGGCAGCCCCAGCATTTT. The chain couples TRBV5-3 to TRBJ1-5, with TRBD1 matching over 9 bases. TRBV5-3 is an ORF; its function is uncertain. This CDR3 is built from 15 residues. V shed 8 bases and J 7 bases; nucleotides not matched to a gene: 13.